The clone carrying this T cell receptor beta chain was counted a few times. The sample belongs to a study of T cells in narcolepsy. The repertoire was sequenced with immunoSEQ multiplex PCR; TCRdb's copy has only in-frame clones and lacks some. The table has 30,000 to 35,000 clones, 80% to 85% seen once. Germline-derived CDR1 and CDR2 are MNHNS and SASEGT. V shed 5 bases, J shed 5 bases, and the junction held 8 bases outside the gene matches. This CDR3 is 14 amino acids long. The specimen sequenced was CD45RA- memory CD4+ T cells from PBMCs. The receptor was derived from a human donor with narcolepsy. The rearrangement uses TRBV6-1 and TRBJ1-1; 7 bases are a match to TRBD1. The CDR3 DNA sequence: TGTGCCAGCAGTACCGGGACAGTCCTAACTGAAGCTTTCTTT. Protein sequence: CASSTGTVLTEAFF.